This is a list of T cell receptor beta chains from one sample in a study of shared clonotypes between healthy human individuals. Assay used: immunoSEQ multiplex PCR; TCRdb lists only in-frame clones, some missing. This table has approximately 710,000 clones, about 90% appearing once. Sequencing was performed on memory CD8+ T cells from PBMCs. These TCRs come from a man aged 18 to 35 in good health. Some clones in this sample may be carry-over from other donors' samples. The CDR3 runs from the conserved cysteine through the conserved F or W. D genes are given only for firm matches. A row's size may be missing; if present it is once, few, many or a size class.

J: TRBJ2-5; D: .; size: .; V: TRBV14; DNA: TGTGCCAGCAGCCCGGAGCTCAATCAAGAGACCCAGTACTTC; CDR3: CASSPELNQETQYF
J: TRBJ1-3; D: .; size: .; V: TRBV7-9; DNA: TGTGCCAGCAGCTCCGGAGAACGCTCTGGAAACACCATATATTTT; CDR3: CASSSGERSGNTIYF
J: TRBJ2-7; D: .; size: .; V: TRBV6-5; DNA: TGTGCCAGCTCGGGCCGAATGTCACACGAGCAGTACTTC; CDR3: CASSGRMSHEQYF
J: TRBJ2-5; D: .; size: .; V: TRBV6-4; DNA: TGTGCCAGCAGTGAAAGACCCGGCGAGACCCAGTACTTC; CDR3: CASSERPGETQYF
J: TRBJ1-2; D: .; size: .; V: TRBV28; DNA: TGTGCCAGCGAATCCAGGGTCGACTATGGCTACACCTTC; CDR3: CASESRVDYGYTF
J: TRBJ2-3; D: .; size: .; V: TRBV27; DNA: TGTGCCAGCAGTCCCAAGCGGCTCAATACGCAGTATTTT; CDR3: CASSPKRLNTQYF
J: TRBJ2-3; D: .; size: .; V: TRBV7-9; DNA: TGTGCCAGCAGCTCGACGATAGTTAGCACAGATACGCAGTATTTT; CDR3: CASSSTIVSTDTQYF
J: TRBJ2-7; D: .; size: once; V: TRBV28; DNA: TGTGCCAGCAGTTTAGACTGGACGGGATGGCGGGAGCAGTACTTC; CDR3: CASSLDWTGWREQYF
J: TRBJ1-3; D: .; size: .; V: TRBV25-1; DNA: TGTGCCACTGGACAGACCTCTTATGGAAACACCATATATTTT; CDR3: CATGQTSYGNTIYF
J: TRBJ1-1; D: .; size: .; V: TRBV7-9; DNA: TGTGCCAGCAGCTCAAGAGGGGCGGACACTGAAGCTTTCTTT; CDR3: CASSSRGADTEAFF
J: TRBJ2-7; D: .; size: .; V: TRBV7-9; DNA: TGTGCCAGCAGCTTAGTACTGGGTTTCCCGCCCTACGAGCAGTACTTC; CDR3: CASSLVLGFPPYEQYF
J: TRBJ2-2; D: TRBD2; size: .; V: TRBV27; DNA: TGTGCCAGCAGTCCCCGACTAGCGGGAAGTCTTACCGGGGAGCTGTTTTTT; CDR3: CASSPRLAGSLTGELFF
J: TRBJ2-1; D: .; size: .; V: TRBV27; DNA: TGTGCCAGCAGTTTGGGGTACAATGAGCAGTTCTTC; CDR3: CASSLGYNEQFF
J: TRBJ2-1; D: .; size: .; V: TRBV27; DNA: TGTGCCAGCAGTCCGGGTGAAGGTGGCAATGAGCAGTTCTTC; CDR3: CASSPGEGGNEQFF
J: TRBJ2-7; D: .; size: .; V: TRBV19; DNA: TGTGCCAGTAGTGAGAGGTACGGGGGGCTGTGGGAGCAGTACTTC; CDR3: CASSERYGGLWEQYF
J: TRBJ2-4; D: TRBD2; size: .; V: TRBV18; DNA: TGTGCCAGCTCACCCCCACTAGCGGGAGTTCCAGGGGGGCCCAAAAACATTCAGTACTTC; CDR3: CASSPPLAGVPGGPKNIQYF
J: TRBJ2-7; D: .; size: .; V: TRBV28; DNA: TGTGCCAGCAGTTTACTGGCCCGTTACGAGCAGTACTTC; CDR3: CASSLLARYEQYF
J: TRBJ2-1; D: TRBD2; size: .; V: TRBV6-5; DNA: TGTGCCAGCAGTTACTTCGGGACTAGCGGGGATGAGCAGTTCTTC; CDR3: CASSYFGTSGDEQFF
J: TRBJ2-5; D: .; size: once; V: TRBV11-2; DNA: TGTGCCAGCAGCTCGACTAGGGGGCCAGAGACCCAGTACTTC; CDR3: CASSSTRGPETQYF
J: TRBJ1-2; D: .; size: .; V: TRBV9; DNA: TGTGCCAGCAGCGAAGGGACGGACAACTATGGCTACACCTTC; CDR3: CASSEGTDNYGYTF
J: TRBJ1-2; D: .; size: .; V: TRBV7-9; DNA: TGTGCCAGCAGCTCAGAAATGATTAACTATGGCTACACCTTC; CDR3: CASSSEMINYGYTF
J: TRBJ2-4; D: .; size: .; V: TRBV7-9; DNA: TGTGCCAGCAGCTTAGGCGCAGGGACCAAAAACATTCAGTACTTC; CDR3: CASSLGAGTKNIQYF
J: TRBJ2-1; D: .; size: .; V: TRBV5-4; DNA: TGTGCCAGCAGCTTGGGGGAATCCATCTCCAGTGAGCAGTTCTTC; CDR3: CASSLGESISSEQFF
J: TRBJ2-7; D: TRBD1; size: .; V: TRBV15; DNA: TGTGCCACCAGCAGAGACGGCGACAGAGGGACAGGAGGATCCGAGCAGTACTTC; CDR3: CATSRDGDRGTGGSEQYF
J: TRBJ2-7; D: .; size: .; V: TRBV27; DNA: TGTGCCAGCAGCCCCGGACTACCCTACTCCTACGAGCAGTACTTC; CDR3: CASSPGLPYSYEQYF
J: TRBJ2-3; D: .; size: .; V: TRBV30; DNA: TGTGCCTGGAAGCAAGGCTTTAGCACAGATACGCAGTATTTT; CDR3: CAWKQGFSTDTQYF
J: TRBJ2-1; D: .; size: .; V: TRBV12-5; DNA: TGTGCTAGTGGAATTGACCTCGATGGGGATGAGCAGTTCTTC; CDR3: CASGIDLDGDEQFF
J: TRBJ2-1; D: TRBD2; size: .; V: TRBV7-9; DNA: TGTGCCAGCAGCTTTGCCCCCCCCGGGAGGGCATCCTACAATGAGCAGTTCTTC; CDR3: CASSFAPPGRASYNEQFF
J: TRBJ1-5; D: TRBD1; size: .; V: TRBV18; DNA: TGTGCCACAAGACAGGGGTTCGGAAGCAATCAGCCCCAGCATTTT; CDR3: CATRQGFGSNQPQHF
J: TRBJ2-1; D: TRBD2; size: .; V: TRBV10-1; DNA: TGCGCCAGCAGTGAGTTGACTAGCGAATACTACAATGAGCAGTTCTTC; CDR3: CASSELTSEYYNEQFF
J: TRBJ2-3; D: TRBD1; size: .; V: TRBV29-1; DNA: TGCAGCGTTGGCGGGACAGGGGGAACAGATACGCAGTATTTT; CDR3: CSVGGTGGTDTQYF
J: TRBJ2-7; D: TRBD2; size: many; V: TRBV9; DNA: TGTGCCAGCAGCGTAGCCGATCGTCAGGGAGGGTCCTACGAGCAGTACTTC; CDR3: CASSVADRQGGSYEQYF
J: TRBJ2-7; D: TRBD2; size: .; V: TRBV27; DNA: TGTGCCAGCAGTTTAACTCCGGGACTAGCGGAGTTTTACGAGCAGTACTTC; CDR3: CASSLTPGLAEFYEQYF
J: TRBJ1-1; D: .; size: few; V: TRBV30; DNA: TGTGCCTGGAGCGGCAGGACTGAAGCTTTCTTT; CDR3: CAWSGRTEAFF
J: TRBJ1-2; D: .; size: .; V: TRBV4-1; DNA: TGCGCCAGCAGCCGGCAAAGGGACAAGGGCTACACCTTC; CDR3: CASSRQRDKGYTF
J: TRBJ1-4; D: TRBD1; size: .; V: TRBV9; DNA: TGTGCCAGCAGCTCTTCCGGGACAGTTAATGAAAAACTGTTTTTT; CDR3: CASSSSGTVNEKLFF
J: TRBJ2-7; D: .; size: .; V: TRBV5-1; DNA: TGCGCCAGCAGCTTAACAGACAGGAACTCCTTCTACGAGCAGTACTTC; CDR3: CASSLTDRNSFYEQYF
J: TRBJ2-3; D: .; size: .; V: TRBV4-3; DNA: TGCGCCAGCAGCCAAGCCCACTGGAGCACAGATACGCAGTATTTT; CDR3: CASSQAHWSTDTQYF
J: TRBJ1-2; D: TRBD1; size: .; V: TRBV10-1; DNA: TGCGCCAGCCCACGGACAGGGAGCCTTAACTATGGCTACACCTTC; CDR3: CASPRTGSLNYGYTF
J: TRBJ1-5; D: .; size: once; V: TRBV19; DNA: TGTGCCAGTAGTACCAAGACAAGGGGATCCCTCGATATCAGCAATCAGCCCCAGCATTTT; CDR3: CASSTKTRGSLDISNQPQHF
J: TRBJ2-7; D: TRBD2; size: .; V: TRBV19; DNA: TGTGCCAGTGGGACTAGCGGAGGCTACGAGCAGTACTTC; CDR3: CASGTSGGYEQYF
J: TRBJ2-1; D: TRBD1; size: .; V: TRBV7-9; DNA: TGTGCCAGCAGCCGCAACAGGGGGAAGGTTTACAATGAGCAGTTCTTC; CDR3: CASSRNRGKVYNEQFF
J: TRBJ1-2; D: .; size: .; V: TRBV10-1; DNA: TGCGCCAGCAGTGAGAGGTCGGACGGGCCATATGGCTACACCTTC; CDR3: CASSERSDGPYGYTF
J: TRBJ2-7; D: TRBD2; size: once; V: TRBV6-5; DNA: TGTGCCAGCAGTTACCAGGGACTAGCGGGCCCCTACGAGCAGTACTTC; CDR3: CASSYQGLAGPYEQYF
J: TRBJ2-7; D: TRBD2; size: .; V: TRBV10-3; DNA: TGTGCCATCAGTGGAGTAGCGGGGGAGAGGTTGAGCTCCTACGAGCAGTACTTC; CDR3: CAISGVAGERLSSYEQYF
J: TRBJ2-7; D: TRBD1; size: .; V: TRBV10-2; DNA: TGCGCCAGCAGACTACGGGACAGGGGGCTTTACGAGCAGTACTTC; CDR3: CASRLRDRGLYEQYF
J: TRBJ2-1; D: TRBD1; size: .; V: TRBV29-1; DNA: TGCAGCGTGACACCCGGGACAGGCATAAACAATGAGCAGTTCTTC; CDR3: CSVTPGTGINNEQFF
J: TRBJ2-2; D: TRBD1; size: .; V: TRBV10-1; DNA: TGCGCCAGCAGTGCCATCCCGGGCCAGGGGGCAAGGACCGGGGAGCTGTTTTTT; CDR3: CASSAIPGQGARTGELFF
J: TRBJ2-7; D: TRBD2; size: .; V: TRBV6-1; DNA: TGTGCCAGCAGTGACCGCGGACTAGCCAGTCGATCCTACGAGCAGTACTTC; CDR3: CASSDRGLASRSYEQYF
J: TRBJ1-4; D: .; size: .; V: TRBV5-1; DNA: TGCGCCAGCAGCTCTACGAAATTACCGACTGACGCTAATGAAAAACTGTTTTTT; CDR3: CASSSTKLPTDANEKLFF
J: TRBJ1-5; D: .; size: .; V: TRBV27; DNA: TGTGCCAGCAGTCTTCTGGGGGGTGGGGGCAATCAGCCCCAGCATTTT; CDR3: CASSLLGGGGNQPQHF
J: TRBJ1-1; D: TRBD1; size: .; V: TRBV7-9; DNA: TGTGCCAGCAGCCAGACAGGGAAACTTGGGAAGAACACTGAAGCTTTCTTT; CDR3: CASSQTGKLGKNTEAFF
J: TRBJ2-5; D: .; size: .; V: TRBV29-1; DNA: TGCAGCGTTGAAGATAAGAGCGGAGAGACCCAGTACTTC; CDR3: CSVEDKSGETQYF